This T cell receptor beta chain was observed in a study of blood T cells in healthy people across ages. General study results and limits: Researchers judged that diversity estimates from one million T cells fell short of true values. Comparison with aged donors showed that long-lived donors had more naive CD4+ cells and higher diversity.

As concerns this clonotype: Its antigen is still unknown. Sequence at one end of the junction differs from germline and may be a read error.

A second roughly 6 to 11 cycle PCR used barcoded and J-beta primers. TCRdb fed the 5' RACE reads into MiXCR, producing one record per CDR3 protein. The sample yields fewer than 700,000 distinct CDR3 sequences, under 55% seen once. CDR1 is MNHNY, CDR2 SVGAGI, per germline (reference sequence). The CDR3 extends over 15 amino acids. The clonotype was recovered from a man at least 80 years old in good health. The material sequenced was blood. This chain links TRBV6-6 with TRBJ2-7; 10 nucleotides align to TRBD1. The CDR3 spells CACSSRDRGIYEQYF. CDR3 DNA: TGTGCCTGCAGTTCGCGGGACAGGGGAATCTACGAGCAGTACTTC.